A selection of T cell receptor beta chains follows, all from one sample in a study of blood T cell repertoires in COVID-19. The assay was immunoSEQ multiplex PCR, and TCRdb's table has in-frame clones only and misses some. The data show 16,000 or so clones, 70% to 90% seen once. Material: peripheral blood. The receptors derive from a man older than 75 with acute or convalescent COVID-19. Both conserved end residues are part of each CDR3. The D gene is left open where the match is weak. Some rows have no size entry. The others give once, few or many, or a class for an expanded clone.

>-|-|TRBJ1-2|TRBV5-1
CASSPGRPGGGYTF
TGCGCCAGCAGCCCGGGACGCCCCGGGGGTGGCTACACCTTC
>-|-|TRBJ1-1|TRBV19
CASSIQGGGTEAFF
TGTGCCAGTAGTATTCAGGGTGGTGGCACTGAAGCTTTCTTT
>-|-|TRBJ1-5|TRBV6-5
CASSKRAGDITYF
TGTGCCAGCAGCAAAAGGGCCGGGGACATAACCTATTTT
>once|TRBD2|TRBJ2-1|TRBV5-1
CASRLAGERNEQFF
TGCGCCAGCCGACTAGCGGGAGAAAGGAATGAGCAGTTCTTC
>-|-|TRBJ1-6|TRBV11-3
CASSLNSNSPLHF
TGTGCCAGCAGCTTGAATAGTAATTCACCCCTCCACTTT
>-|-|TRBJ1-2|TRBV27
CASSPRDGYGYTF
TGTGCCAGCAGCCCCCGGGATGGCTATGGCTACACCTTC
>-|TRBD1|TRBJ2-1|TRBV5-1
CASSWRAGGNEQFF
TGCGCCAGCAGCTGGCGGGCAGGGGGCAATGAGCAGTTCTTC
>once|-|TRBJ1-5|TRBV19
CASSPSSVYSNQPQHF
TGTGCCAGTAGTCCCTCGTCTGTCTATAGCAATCAGCCCCAGCATTTT
>-|-|TRBJ2-7|TRBV29-1
CSVGRGLEDEQYF
TGCAGCGTTGGGAGGGGGCTAGAGGACGAGCAGTACTTC
>once|-|TRBJ1-1|TRBV6-5
CASSYPDSPEAFF
TGTGCCAGCAGTTACCCGGACTCCCCTGAAGCTTTCTTT
>-|-|TRBJ2-1|TRBV19
CASSIDRAGLSYNEQFF
TGTGCCAGTAGTATAGACAGAGCGGGCCTAAGTTACAATGAGCAGTTCTTC
>once|-|TRBJ1-1|TRBV7-8
CASSYGGNTEAFF
TGTGCCAGCAGCTACGGTGGGAACACTGAAGCTTTCTTT
>-|TRBD1|TRBJ1-5|TRBV3-1/TRBV3-2
CASSLSGGQPQHF
TGTGCCAGCAGCCTCTCAGGGGGACAGCCCCAGCATTTT
>-|-|TRBJ2-2|TRBV25-1
CASQRDPTGELFF
TGTGCCAGCCAGAGGGATCCCACCGGGGAGCTGTTTTTT
>-|-|TRBJ2-2|TRBV19
CASRLSGHKPGELFF
TGTGCCAGTAGGTTGTCTGGACACAAACCCGGGGAGCTGTTTTTT
>once|TRBD1|TRBJ1-5|TRBV4-1
CASSQQPGTGYFSNQPQHF
TGCGCCAGCAGCCAGCAACCCGGGACAGGCTACTTTAGCAATCAGCCCCAGCATTTT
>once|TRBD2|TRBJ2-2|TRBV19
CASQTSGSPSTGELFF
TGTGCCAGTCAGACTAGCGGGAGCCCGAGCACCGGGGAGCTGTTTTTT
>-|-|TRBJ2-5|TRBV27
CASSSGGETQYF
TGTGCCAGCAGTTCGGGTGGAGAGACCCAGTACTTC
>-|-|TRBJ1-2|TRBV9
CASSPRTDYNYGYTF
TGTGCCAGCAGCCCACGGACAGATTATAACTATGGCTACACCTTC
>-|TRBD1|TRBJ1-1|TRBV7-8
CASSLGKGAQTEAFF
TGTGCCAGCAGCTTAGGGAAGGGGGCTCAAACTGAAGCTTTCTTT
>-|TRBD1|TRBJ2-1|TRBV7-2
CASSWGQGAINEQFF
TGTGCCAGCAGCTGGGGACAGGGGGCGATAAATGAGCAGTTCTTC
>few|-|TRBJ1-2|TRBV7-2
CASSLVRGGRGYTF
TGTGCCAGCAGCTTAGTGAGGGGGGGTCGAGGCTACACCTTC
>-|-|TRBJ1-2|TRBV30
CAFSLRDNYGYTF
TGTGCCTTTTCTCTCAGGGATAACTATGGCTACACCTTC
>-|-|TRBJ2-1|TRBV3-1/TRBV3-2
CASSQVRTNQAQFF
TGTGCCAGCAGCCAAGTGAGGACTAATCAGGCGCAGTTCTTC
>few|-|TRBJ2-7|TRBV18
CASSPGQAHYEQYF
TGTGCCAGCTCACCGGGGCAGGCCCACTACGAGCAGTACTTC
>-|TRBD2|TRBJ2-2|TRBV5-4
CASSLDGTSGVAGELFF
TGTGCCAGCAGCTTGGATGGGACTAGCGGGGTGGCAGGGGAGCTGTTTTTT
>-|TRBD1|TRBJ1-6|TRBV5-1
CASSLVGQASSYNSPLHF
TGCGCCAGCAGCTTGGTGGGACAGGCGAGCTCCTATAATTCACCCCTCCACTTT